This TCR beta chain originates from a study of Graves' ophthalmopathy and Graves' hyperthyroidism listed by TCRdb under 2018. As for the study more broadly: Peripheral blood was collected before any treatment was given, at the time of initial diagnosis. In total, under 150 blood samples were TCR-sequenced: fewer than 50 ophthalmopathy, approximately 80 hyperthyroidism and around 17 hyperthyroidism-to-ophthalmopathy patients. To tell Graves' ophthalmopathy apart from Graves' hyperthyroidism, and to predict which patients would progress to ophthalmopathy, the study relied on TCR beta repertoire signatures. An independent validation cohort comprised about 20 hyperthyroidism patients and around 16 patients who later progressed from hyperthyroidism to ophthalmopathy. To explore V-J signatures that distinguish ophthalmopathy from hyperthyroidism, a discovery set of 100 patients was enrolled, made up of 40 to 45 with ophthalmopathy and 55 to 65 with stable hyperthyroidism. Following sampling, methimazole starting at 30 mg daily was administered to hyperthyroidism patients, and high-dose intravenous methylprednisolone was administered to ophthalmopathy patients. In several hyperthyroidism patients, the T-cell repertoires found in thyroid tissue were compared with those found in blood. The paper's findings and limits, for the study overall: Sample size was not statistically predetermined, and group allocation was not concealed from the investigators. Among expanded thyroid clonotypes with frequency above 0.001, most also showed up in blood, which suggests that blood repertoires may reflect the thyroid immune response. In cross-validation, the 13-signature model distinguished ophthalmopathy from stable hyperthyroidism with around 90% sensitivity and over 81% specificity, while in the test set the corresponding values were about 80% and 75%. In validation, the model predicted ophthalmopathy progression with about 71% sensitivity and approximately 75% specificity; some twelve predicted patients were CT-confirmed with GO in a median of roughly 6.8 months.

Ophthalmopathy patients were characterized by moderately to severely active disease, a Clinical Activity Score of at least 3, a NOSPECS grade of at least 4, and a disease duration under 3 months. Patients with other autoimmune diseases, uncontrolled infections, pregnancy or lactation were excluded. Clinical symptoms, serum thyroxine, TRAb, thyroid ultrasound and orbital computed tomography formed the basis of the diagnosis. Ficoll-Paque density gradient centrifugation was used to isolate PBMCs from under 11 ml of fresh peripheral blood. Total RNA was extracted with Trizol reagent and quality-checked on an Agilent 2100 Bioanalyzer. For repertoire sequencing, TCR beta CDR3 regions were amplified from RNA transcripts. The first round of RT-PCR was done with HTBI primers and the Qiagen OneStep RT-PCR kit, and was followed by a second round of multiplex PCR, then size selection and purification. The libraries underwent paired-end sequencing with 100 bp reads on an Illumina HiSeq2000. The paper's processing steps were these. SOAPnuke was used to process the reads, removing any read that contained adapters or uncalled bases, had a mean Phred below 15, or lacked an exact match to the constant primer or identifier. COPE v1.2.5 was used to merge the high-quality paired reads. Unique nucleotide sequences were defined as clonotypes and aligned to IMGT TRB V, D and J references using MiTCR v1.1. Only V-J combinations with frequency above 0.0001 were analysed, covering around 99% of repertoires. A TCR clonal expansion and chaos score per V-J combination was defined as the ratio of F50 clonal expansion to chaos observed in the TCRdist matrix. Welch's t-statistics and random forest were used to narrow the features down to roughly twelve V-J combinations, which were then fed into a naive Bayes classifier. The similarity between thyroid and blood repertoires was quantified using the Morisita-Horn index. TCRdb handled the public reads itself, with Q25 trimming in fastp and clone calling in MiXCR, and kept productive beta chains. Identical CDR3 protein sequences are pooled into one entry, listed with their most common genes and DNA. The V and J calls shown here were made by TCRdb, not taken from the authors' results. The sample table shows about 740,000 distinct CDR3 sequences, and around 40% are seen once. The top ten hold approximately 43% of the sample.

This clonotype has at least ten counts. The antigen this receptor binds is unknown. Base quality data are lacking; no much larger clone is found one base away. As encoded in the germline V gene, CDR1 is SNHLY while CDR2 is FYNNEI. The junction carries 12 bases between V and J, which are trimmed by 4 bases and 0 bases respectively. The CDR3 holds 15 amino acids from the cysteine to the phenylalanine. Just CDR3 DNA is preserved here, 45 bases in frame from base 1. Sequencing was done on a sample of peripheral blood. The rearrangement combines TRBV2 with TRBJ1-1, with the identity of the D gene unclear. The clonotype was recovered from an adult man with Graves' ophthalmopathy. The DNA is TGTGCCAGCAGTGCTATACAGATCATGAACACTGAAGCTTTCTTT. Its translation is CASSAIQIMNTEAFF.